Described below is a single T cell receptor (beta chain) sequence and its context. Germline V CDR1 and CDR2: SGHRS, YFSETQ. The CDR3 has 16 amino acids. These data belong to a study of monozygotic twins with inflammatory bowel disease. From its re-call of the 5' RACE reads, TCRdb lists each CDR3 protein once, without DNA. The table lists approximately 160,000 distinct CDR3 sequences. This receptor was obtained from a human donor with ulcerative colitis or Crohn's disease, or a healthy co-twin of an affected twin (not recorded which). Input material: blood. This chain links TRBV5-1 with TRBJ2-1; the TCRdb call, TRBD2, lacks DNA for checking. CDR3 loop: CASSRTSGGLDREQFF.